Listed below are T cell receptor beta chains from one sample, sequenced in a study of blood T cell repertoires in COVID-19. Libraries were prepared by immunoSEQ multiplex PCR; TCRdb keeps only in-frame clonotypes and omits some of them. The sample yields 300,000 to 450,000 clones, around 87% seen once. The sequenced material came from peripheral blood. These receptors were obtained from a human donor in a cohort sampled during active COVID-19. Each CDR3 is given with its conserved first and last residue. A D gene is named only where the DNA matches it firmly. Clone sizes are given selectively: once, few, many, or a class where the clone is expanded.

NA,TRBV12-3/TRBV12-4,TRBJ2-7,NA,TGTGCCAGCACAACAAGGGGCCACGAGCAGTACTTC,CASTTRGHEQYF
NA,TRBV29-1,TRBJ1-1,NA,TGCAGCGTTGCCCCCACAGCGAACACTGAAGCTTTCTTT,CSVAPTANTEAFF
NA,TRBV5-1,TRBJ2-5,TRBD2,TGCGCCAGCAGCTCTACTAGCGGGGGGAGGGAGACCCAGTACTTC,CASSSTSGGRETQYF
NA,TRBV10-3,TRBJ2-3,TRBD2,TGTGCCATCAGCCCCGGCCCGTGGGGGGGTTACACAGATACGCAGTATTTT,CAISPGPWGGYTDTQYF
NA,TRBV2,TRBJ2-1,TRBD2,TGTGCCAGCAGTAGGGGGACTAGCTCCTACAATGAGCAGTTCTTC,CASSRGTSSYNEQFF
NA,TRBV30,TRBJ2-2,NA,TGTGCCTGGTCAGCGGACACCGGGGAGCTGTTTTTT,CAWSADTGELFF
NA,TRBV19,TRBJ2-7,TRBD2,TGTGCCAGTAGTTCCCGGACTAGCGGGAGGGCAAACGAGCAGTACTTC,CASSSRTSGRANEQYF
NA,TRBV11-3,TRBJ1-1,NA,TGTGCCAGCAGCGGTGCGGCGAACACTGAAGCTTTCTTT,CASSGAANTEAFF
NA,TRBV12-3/TRBV12-4,TRBJ1-1,NA,TGTGCCAGCAGCTCCTCCTCGGTTGGTGAAGCTTTCTTT,CASSSSSVGEAFF
NA,TRBV18,TRBJ1-1,NA,TGTGCCAGCTCACCACCGGAGAAAAGGAACACTGAAGCTTTCTTT,CASSPPEKRNTEAFF
NA,TRBV5-4,TRBJ2-5,NA,TGTGCCAGCCCGCTGAGGGAAGAGACCCAGTACTTC,CASPLREETQYF
once,TRBV7-9,TRBJ1-6,NA,TGTGCCAGCAGCTTAGGCAGGGAGGGATCACCCCTCCACTTT,CASSLGREGSPLHF
NA,TRBV6-6,TRBJ2-7,NA,TGTGCCAGCAGTTACGGCCTTTCCTACGAGCAGTACTTC,CASSYGLSYEQYF
NA,TRBV6-1,TRBJ1-4,NA,TGTGCCAGCAGTGGAGGGACATCCGGGCTATCTAATGAAAAACTGTTTTTT,CASSGGTSGLSNEKLFF
NA,TRBV5-1,TRBJ2-5,NA,TGCGCCAGCAGCTTGGATGGCGGCCCCGAGACCCAGTACTTC,CASSLDGGPETQYF
NA,TRBV3-1/TRBV3-2,TRBJ2-5,NA,TGTGCCAGCAGCCAAGACAGTTCTAGCCCGACCCAGTACTTC,CASSQDSSSPTQYF
once,TRBV5-1,TRBJ2-5,NA,TGCGCCAGCAGCCTGGGGGTTTCGGGGGTGGAGACCCAGTACTTC,CASSLGVSGVETQYF